One and the same sample provided the 21 T cell receptor beta chains below, sequenced in a study of CXCR3-negative and CXCR3-positive naive CD8 T cells. Study observations and caveats: The study found more hydrophobic TRB CDR3s in CXCR3-positive naive cells than in CXCR3-negative naive cells.

The libraries of TRB cDNA were prepared using 5' RACE with UMI labels. Each CDR3 protein gets one entry in TCRdb, which reprocessed the 5' RACE reads and gives no DNA. This listing includes roughly 100,000 distinct CDR3 sequences. These receptors have no known antigen. The sample taken for sequencing was naive CXCR3+ CD8+ T cells from blood. Subset defined: CD45RO-CCR7+CD27+CD95- naive CD8+ T cells expressing CXCR3 (TNR3+). These receptors were obtained from a human donor in good health. Some clones in this sample may be carry-over from other donors' samples.

The gene calls are TRBV5-5 and TRBJ1-2. The CDR3 length is 14 residues. CDR1 and CDR2 (germline): SGHKS, YYEKEE (reference sequence). The CDR3 spells CASSLSPDNYGYTF.

The chain joins TRBV12-3 or TRBV12-4 to TRBJ2-5; lacking DNA, the TRBD1 call made by TCRdb goes unchecked. The CDR3 spans 14 residues. The CDR3 loop is CASSRQGVWETQYF.

This chain uses TRBV7-3 with TRBJ2-5; TCRdb's D call of TRBD2 is untestable without DNA. Germline V gives CDR1 SGHTA, CDR2 FQGTGA. This CDR3 is 15 amino acids long. CDR3 in amino acids: CASSELAGVGETQYF.

The CDR3 reads CASFPGAGGTGELFF. This chain uses TRBV7-8 with TRBJ2-2; the D call from TCRdb, TRBD1, cannot be confirmed without DNA. CDR1 and CDR2 (germline): SGHVS, FQNEAQ. The CDR3 is made up of 15 amino acids.

The chain employs TRBV20-1 and TRBJ2-1; TCRdb proposes TRBD1, but this gene call is untestable without DNA. In germline, CDR1 is DFQATT, CDR2 SNEGSKA (reference sequence). The CDR3 contains 16 residues. The CDR3 protein is CSVLPWVAGAYNEQFF.

The chain couples TRBV9 to TRBJ2-7. Germline loops: CDR1 SGDLS, CDR2 YYNGEE. The CDR3 runs to 16 residues. The CDR3 reads CASSPNTQVFSYEQYF.

CDR3 protein: CASSVSWSSADTDTQYF. V gene TRBV9 combines with J gene TRBJ2-3. The CDR3 covers 17 residues. Germline CDR1 is SGDLS and CDR2 is YYNGEE.

The chain has TRBV12-3 or TRBV12-4 and TRBJ2-7; TCRdb calls TRBD2, which cannot be checked without DNA. The CDR3 is 12 amino acids. Here the CDR3 reads CASSPASDEQYF.

The rearrangement uses TRBV29-1 and TRBJ2-1. Germline loops: CDR1 SQVTM, CDR2 ANQGSEA. This CDR3 contains 11 residues. This CDR3 reads CSVEGNNEQFF.

This rearrangement joins TRBV3-1 to TRBJ1-3; the TRBD1 assignment by TCRdb is unverifiable without DNA. Germline CDR1 reads LGHDT; CDR2 reads YNNKEL (reference sequence). This CDR3 has 14 amino acids. The CDR3 loop is CASSPPDSRDTIYF.

This chain connects TRBV7-2 to TRBJ2-7; absent DNA, TCRdb's TRBD1 call cannot be checked. This CDR3 has 14 amino acids. The germline gives CDR1 SGHTA, CDR2 FQGNSA. Here the CDR3 reads CASSLEGTYYEQYF.

The genes are TRBV7-9 and TRBJ2-3. The CDR3 is 15 residues long. Looked up from germline, CDR1 is SEHNR and CDR2 is FQNEAQ (reference sequence). The CDR3 sequence is CASSLAGISTDTQYF.

The CDR3 reads CASSRGESSYEQYF. The chain combines TRBV5-1 with TRBJ2-7; TCRdb outputs TRBD1, but without DNA this stays unchecked. This CDR3 region has 14 residues. In germline, CDR1 is SGHRS, CDR2 YFSETQ. Together with reference TRBV5-1 and TRBJ2-7, the CDR3 gives the full variable domain: KAGVTQTPRYLIKTRGQQVTLSCSPISGHRSVSWYQQTPGQGLQFLFEYFSETQRNKGNFPGRFSGRQFSNSRSEMNVSTLELGDSALYLCASSRGESSYEQYFGPGTRLTVT.

This chain joins TRBV7-9 and TRBJ2-1; there is no DNA to check the TCRdb D call of TRBD2. This CDR3 is built from 15 residues. CDR1 is SEHNR, CDR2 FQNEAQ, per germline (reference sequence). The CDR3 protein is CASSAGGSSYNEQFF.

V usage is TRBV6-2 or TRBV6-3 and J usage is TRBJ2-7. Germline lookup yields CDR1 MNHEY and CDR2 SVGEGT. The CDR3 sequence is 13 residues long. The CDR3: CASSSAGYYEQYF.

The chain carries TRBV3-1 and TRBJ2-3; absent DNA, TCRdb's TRBD2 call cannot be checked. The CDR3 covers 16 residues. Germline assignment: CDR1 LGHDT and CDR2 YNNKEL (reference sequence). This chain's CDR3 is CASSQVMRAGTDTQYF.

This chain joins TRBV25-1 and TRBJ1-1; TCRdb proposes TRBD1, but this gene call is untestable without DNA. CDR1 MGHDK and CDR2 SYGVNS come from the germline V gene. This CDR3 contains 14 residues. This CDR3 reads CASSVVGPSTEAFF.

The chain employs TRBV27 and TRBJ2-7; TCRdb picks TRBD2, but there is no DNA to check that call. CDR3 length equals 14 residues. Germline CDR1 is MNHEY and CDR2 is SMNVEV (reference sequence). Here the CDR3 reads CASSGTSADYEQYF.

The genes are TRBV7-2 and TRBJ1-1; lacking DNA, the TRBD1 call made by TCRdb goes unchecked. The germline CDR1 and CDR2 sequences are SGHTA and FQGNSA. The CDR3 is made up of 13 amino acids. The CDR3: CASSSTGSPEAFF. Based on the CDR3 plus reference TRBV7-2 and TRBJ1-1, the full variable domain is GAGVSQSPSNKVTEKGKDVELRCDPISGHTALYWYRQSLGQGLEFLIYFQGNSAPDKSGLPSDRFSAERTGGSVSTLTIQRTQQEDSAVYLCASSSTGSPEAFFGQGTRLTVV.

V is TRBV7-9 and J is TRBJ1-1; TCRdb outputs TRBD1, but without DNA this stays unchecked. This CDR3 is 15 amino acids long. Germline CDR1 reads SEHNR; CDR2 reads FQNEAQ (reference sequence). CDR3 loop: CASSLGGDPPPEAFF. The entire variable domain, with the rest obtained from reference TRBV7-9 and TRBJ1-1, is as follows: DTGVSQNPRHKITKRGQNVTFRCDPISEHNRLYWYRQTLGQGPEFLTYFQNEAQLEKSRLLSDRFSAERPKGSFSTLEIQRTEQGDSAMYLCASSLGGDPPPEAFFGQGTRLTVV.

The V call is TRBV29-1, the J call TRBJ1-1; as DNA is missing, the TRBD1 call by TCRdb cannot be tested. The V gene's germline CDR1 is SQVTM and CDR2 ANQGSEA. The CDR3 is 12 residues long. This CDR3 reads CSSQDLNTEAFF.